This T cell receptor (beta chain) was recorded in a study of shared T cell receptors in the human thymus. TCRdb's copy holds only in-frame clones and misses some; the assay was immunoSEQ multiplex PCR. The data hold about 380,000 clones, with 85% to 95% observed a single time. Germline V lookup: CDR1 GTSNPN, CDR2 SVGIG (reference sequence). Losses at the gene ends were 0 bases for V and 5 bases for J; bases not matched to a gene: 7. This CDR3 has 14 residues. The sequence came from a human donor. The V gene is TRBV30, the J gene TRBJ2-7; TRBD2 agrees at 7 bases. Sequenced sample: thymocytes. This CDR3 is CAWSVRREGHEQYF. CDR3 coding DNA: TGTGCCTGGAGTGTTAGAAGGGAGGGCCACGAGCAGTACTTC.